This is a list of T cell receptor beta chains from one sample in a study of blood T cell repertoires in COVID-19. Using immunoSEQ multiplex PCR, the repertoire was profiled, and TCRdb retains in-frame clones only, with some absent. The sample lists 200,000 or so clones; 60% to 85% were seen once. Sequences were obtained from peripheral blood. The receptor set was obtained from a man aged 60 to 75 with active or convalescent COVID-19. Both conserved end residues are part of each CDR3. A D gene is named only where the DNA matches it firmly. Some rows mark clone size as missing; the rest say once, few, many or name a class of expanded clone.

v_gene	abundance	j_gene	d_gene	CDR3aa	CDR3nt
TRBV6-5	.	TRBJ2-1	TRBD2	CASSYRGGLAENEQFF	TGTGCCAGCAGTTACCGAGGGGGACTAGCGGAAAATGAGCAGTTCTTC
TRBV29-1	few	TRBJ1-1	.	CSVEGGGRTEAFF	TGCAGCGTTGAAGGGGGGGGGAGGACTGAAGCTTTCTTT
TRBV28	few	TRBJ2-7	TRBD2	CASSLTLAGGSSYEQYF	TGTGCCAGCAGTTTAACCTTAGCGGGAGGGAGCTCCTACGAGCAGTACTTC
TRBV11-2	.	TRBJ1-2	.	CASSSLYGYTF	TGTGCCAGCAGCTCCCTCTATGGCTACACCTTC
TRBV18	.	TRBJ2-3	.	CASSPPVRTDTQYF	TGTGCCAGCTCACCGCCCGTTCGGACAGATACGCAGTATTTT
TRBV6-6	few	TRBJ1-5	.	CASSYEGAQHF	TGTGCCAGCAGTTACGAGGGGGCCCAGCATTTT
TRBV18	few	TRBJ2-7	TRBD2	CASSPPLAGNEQYF	TGTGCCAGCTCACCACCGCTAGCGGGAAATGAGCAGTACTTC
TRBV30	.	TRBJ2-5	TRBD1	CAWNPGQGAGETQYF	TGTGCCTGGAACCCGGGACAGGGGGCCGGCGAGACCCAGTACTTC
TRBV7-9	.	TRBJ1-1	.	CASSLGELVAFF	TGTGCCAGCAGCTTAGGAGAATTGGTCGCTTTCTTT
TRBV28	few	TRBJ1-1	.	CASSPSGGWPEAFF	TGTGCCAGCAGCCCCTCGGGGGGGTGGCCTGAAGCTTTCTTT
TRBV19	.	TRBJ1-5	TRBD1	CASKTGYGQPQHF	TGTGCCAGTAAGACAGGGTACGGTCAGCCCCAGCATTTT
TRBV2	few	TRBJ2-7	.	CASGLTGPYEQYF	TGTGCCAGCGGACTAACGGGGCCCTACGAGCAGTACTTC
TRBV5-5	.	TRBJ2-3	TRBD2	CASSLGAGTSTDTQYF	TGTGCCAGCAGCTTGGGAGCGGGGACTAGCACAGATACGCAGTATTTT
TRBV3-1/TRBV3-2	.	TRBJ2-1	TRBD2	CASSPVLAGGDNEQFF	TGTGCCAGCAGCCCAGTTTTGGCGGGAGGCGACAATGAGCAGTTCTTC
TRBV7-2	.	TRBJ1-1	.	CASSSLVNTEAFF	TGTGCCAGCAGCTCTCTAGTGAACACTGAAGCTTTCTTT
TRBV9	.	TRBJ2-1	TRBD2	CASSVTGTSGHNEQFF	TGTGCCAGCAGCGTAACCGGGACTAGCGGTCACAATGAGCAGTTCTTC
TRBV19	few	TRBJ1-5	TRBD1	CASSKTGLQPQHF	TGTGCCAGTAGTAAGACAGGGTTGCAGCCCCAGCATTTT
TRBV27	.	TRBJ1-2	TRBD1	CASSFRAGGNYGYTF	TGTGCCAGCAGTTTTCGGGCAGGGGGCAACTATGGCTACACCTTC
TRBV9	.	TRBJ2-1	.	CASSVRRVDEQFF	TGTGCCAGCAGCGTCCGCAGGGTCGATGAGCAGTTCTTC
TRBV5-1	few	TRBJ1-5	.	CALNQDRRGVPQHF	TGCGCCCTAAACCAAGACAGACGCGGAGTACCCCAGCATTTT
TRBV7-9	.	TRBJ2-5	.	CASSAGQLQETQYF	TGTGCCAGCAGCGCTGGACAGTTACAAGAGACCCAGTACTTC
TRBV28	.	TRBJ1-4	.	CASSLAGVYEKLFF	TGTGCCAGCAGTTTAGCAGGGGTATATGAAAAACTGTTTTTT
TRBV27	few	TRBJ2-3	.	CASSPTGLEDTQYF	TGTGCCAGCAGTCCCACGGGGTTGGAGGATACGCAGTATTTT
TRBV5-1	.	TRBJ2-7	TRBD2	CASSLGIAGVYEQYF	TGCGCCAGCAGCTTGGGGATAGCGGGAGTCTACGAGCAGTACTTC
TRBV3-1/TRBV3-2	once	TRBJ2-5	TRBD1	CASSRAGTGLGETQYF	TGTGCCAGCAGCCGAGCCGGGACAGGGCTCGGGGAGACCCAGTACTTC
TRBV7-9	.	TRBJ2-4	.	CASSLPDLAKNIQYF	TGTGCCAGCAGCTTACCGGACTTAGCCAAAAACATTCAGTACTTC
TRBV15	.	TRBJ2-7	.	CATSRGGDSYEQYF	TGTGCCACCAGCAGGGGCGGGGACTCCTACGAGCAGTACTTC
TRBV4-3	.	TRBJ2-3	.	CASSPRGASSTDTQYF	TGCGCCAGCAGCCCCCGAGGTGCTTCTAGCACAGATACGCAGTATTTT
TRBV18	once	TRBJ2-5	.	CASSPPFLSGAFQETQYF	TGTGCCAGCTCACCACCGTTTCTGAGCGGTGCCTTCCAAGAGACCCAGTACTTC
TRBV15	.	TRBJ2-1	.	CATSRTGAVSEQFF	TGTGCCACCAGCAGAACGGGAGCGGTTAGTGAGCAGTTCTTC
TRBV2	.	TRBJ2-5	.	CASSEALEGLGETQYF	TGTGCCAGCAGTGAAGCGCTGGAGGGTTTGGGAGAGACCCAGTACTTC
TRBV27	.	TRBJ1-1	TRBD1	CASKTGGLNTEAFF	TGTGCCAGCAAAACAGGGGGCCTTAACACTGAAGCTTTCTTT
TRBV2	.	TRBJ1-6	TRBD1	CASSPRGTGNSPLHF	TGTGCCAGCAGCCCGAGGGGGACAGGCAATTCACCCCTCCACTTT
TRBV5-6	few	TRBJ2-7	TRBD2	CASTTSGSYEQYF	TGTGCCAGCACCACTAGCGGGAGCTACGAGCAGTACTTC
TRBV5-1	.	TRBJ1-1	.	CASSLRLTANTEAFF	TGCGCCAGCAGCCTTAGATTGACAGCGAACACTGAAGCTTTCTTT
TRBV30	.	TRBJ1-6	.	CAWSVRQYSPLHF	TGTGCCTGGAGTGTCCGACAGTATTCACCCCTCCACTTT
TRBV6-5	.	TRBJ1-1	TRBD1	CASSYGFTGATEAFF	TGTGCCAGCAGTTACGGTTTTACAGGGGCCACTGAAGCTTTCTTT
TRBV6-6	.	TRBJ2-1	TRBD2	CASRLAGNNEQFF	TGTGCCAGCAGGCTAGCGGGGAACAATGAGCAGTTCTTC
TRBV7-8	.	TRBJ1-1	.	CASSGGRSNTEAFF	TGTGCCAGCAGTGGAGGGAGAAGCAACACTGAAGCTTTCTTT
TRBV5-1	.	TRBJ2-1	.	CASTAGPGYNEQFF	TGCGCCAGCACCGCGGGGCCAGGATACAATGAGCAGTTCTTC
TRBV19	.	TRBJ2-2	.	CASTPTVGNTGELFF	TGTGCCAGTACCCCGACAGTCGGCAACACCGGGGAGCTGTTTTTT
TRBV18	once	TRBJ2-2	.	CASSPLDKNTGELFF	TGTGCCAGCTCACCACTAGATAAGAACACCGGGGAGCTGTTTTTT
TRBV5-4	.	TRBJ2-7	TRBD1	CASSPRTGVREQYF	TGTGCCAGCAGCCCGAGAACAGGGGTCCGCGAGCAGTACTTC
TRBV7-7	.	TRBJ1-4	TRBD1	CANRRHPGQEEKLFF	TGTGCCAACCGACGTCACCCCGGACAGGAAGAAAAACTGTTTTTT
TRBV5-6	.	TRBJ2-7	.	CASSLRNRVTYEQYF	TGTGCCAGCAGCTTGAGGAACAGGGTTACCTACGAGCAGTACTTC
TRBV6-5	.	TRBJ2-7	.	CASKRVGWYEQYF	TGTGCCAGCAAGAGGGTAGGGTGGTACGAGCAGTACTTC
TRBV27	.	TRBJ2-1	.	CASSLGGIHNEQFF	TGTGCCAGCAGTTTAGGCGGTATTCACAATGAGCAGTTCTTC
TRBV4-2	.	TRBJ1-5	.	CASSPFLSGEANQPQHF	TGTGCCAGCAGCCCCTTTTTGTCAGGGGAAGCCAATCAGCCCCAGCATTTT
TRBV7-2	.	TRBJ2-5	TRBD1	CASSSDRGRGETQYF	TGTGCCAGCAGCTCAGACAGGGGGCGTGGGGAGACCCAGTACTTC
TRBV6-2/TRBV6-3	.	TRBJ2-5	TRBD1	CASSTARTGQETQYF	TGTGCCAGCAGTACGGCCCGGACAGGACAAGAGACCCAGTACTTC
TRBV7-9	.	TRBJ1-1	TRBD1	CASSSRQGAEGTEAFF	TGTGCCAGCAGCTCCCGACAGGGGGCTGAGGGGACTGAAGCTTTCTTT
TRBV7-9	.	TRBJ2-1	.	CASSLLRGAHNEQFF	TGTGCCAGCAGCCTCCTCCGCGGGGCGCACAATGAGCAGTTCTTC
TRBV7-8	.	TRBJ2-7	.	CASSPGSYEQYF	TGTGCCAGCAGCCCAGGCTCCTACGAGCAGTACTTC